The rows below give T cell receptor beta chains drawn from one sample of a study of human T cells and chemical hapten exposure. Each CDR3 protein is one row after TCRdb ran MiXCR on the RACE reads. The sample lists 250,000 to 300,000 distinct CDR3 sequences; 7.7% were seen once. Sequenced here: whole blood, sampled in connection with sensitization to the hapten diphenylcyclopropenone (DPC). These receptors came from a man in his late teens or twenties with alopecia areata. Some clones in this sample may be carry-over from other donors' samples. The CDR3 runs from the conserved cysteine through the conserved F or W. The D gene is left open where the match is weak. Rows may omit the clone size; those that give it use once, few, many or a size class.

j_call clone_size d_call v_call cdr3_nt cdr3_aa
TRBJ2-7 few - TRBV11-2 TGTGCCAGCAGCTTAGTTTCCGGATACGAGCAGTACTTC CASSLVSGYEQYF
TRBJ2-5 many TRBD1 TRBV6-1 TGTGCCAGCAGTTGGGACAGGGCAGGGGAGACCCAGTACTTC CASSWDRAGETQYF
TRBJ1-4 many TRBD1 TRBV5-1 TGCGCCAGCAGCTCCCGGGACAGTGGCGAAAAACTGTTTTTT CASSSRDSGEKLFF
TRBJ2-7 many - TRBV28 TGTGCCAGCAGTTTATCAGTTGTGGATGGGGAGCAGTACTTC CASSLSVVDGEQYF
TRBJ1-2 few - TRBV5-1 TGCGCCAGCAGCTTTTCCGCGCGCAGCTATGGCTACACCTTC CASSFSARSYGYTF
TRBJ2-1 many - TRBV29-1 TGCAGCGTGGTAGGGTCAGCCCGTGCCTACAATGAGCAGTTCTTC CSVVGSARAYNEQFF
TRBJ1-4 many - TRBV7-9 TGTGCCAGCAGCCTGGTGAAGGGGCGAGGGAATGAAAAACTGTTTTTT CASSLVKGRGNEKLFF
TRBJ1-2 few TRBD1 TRBV7-2 TGTGCCAGCAGCACGGGACAGGAGATCTATGGCTACACCTTC CASSTGQEIYGYTF
TRBJ1-2 many - TRBV29-1 TGCAGCGTGCGGCAAGGGGAGCTCGATGGCTACACCTTC CSVRQGELDGYTF
TRBJ2-1 few - TRBV19 TGTGCCAGTAGTATCCAGAGCTTGAATGAGCAGTTCTTC CASSIQSLNEQFF
TRBJ2-3 few - TRBV5-1 TGCGCCAGCAGCTTGTGGCAGGGAAGGACAGATACGCAGTATTTT CASSLWQGRTDTQYF
TRBJ2-3 few TRBD2 TRBV6-5 TGTGCCAGCACCGAGACTAGCGGGGGGGCAGATACGCAGTATTTT CASTETSGGADTQYF
TRBJ1-2 few - TRBV20-1 TGCAGTGCTAGAGACCTCTCCCGAGGGTTTAGCTATGGCTACACCTTC CSARDLSRGFSYGYTF
TRBJ1-1 few - TRBV7-6 TGTGCCAGCAGGATGACAGTGAACACTGAAGCTTTCTTT CASRMTVNTEAFF
TRBJ2-2 few - TRBV7-9 TGTGCCAGCAGCCCCGGGGCGTCGAACACCGGGGAGCTGTTTTTT CASSPGASNTGELFF
TRBJ1-1 - - TRBV7-2 TGTGCCAGCAGCTTAGGGGTTTCCGGAGAAGCTTTCTTT CASSLGVSGEAFF
TRBJ1-6 - - TRBV20-1 TGCAGTGCTAGAAGTTGGAATTCACCCCTCCACTTT CSARSWNSPLHF